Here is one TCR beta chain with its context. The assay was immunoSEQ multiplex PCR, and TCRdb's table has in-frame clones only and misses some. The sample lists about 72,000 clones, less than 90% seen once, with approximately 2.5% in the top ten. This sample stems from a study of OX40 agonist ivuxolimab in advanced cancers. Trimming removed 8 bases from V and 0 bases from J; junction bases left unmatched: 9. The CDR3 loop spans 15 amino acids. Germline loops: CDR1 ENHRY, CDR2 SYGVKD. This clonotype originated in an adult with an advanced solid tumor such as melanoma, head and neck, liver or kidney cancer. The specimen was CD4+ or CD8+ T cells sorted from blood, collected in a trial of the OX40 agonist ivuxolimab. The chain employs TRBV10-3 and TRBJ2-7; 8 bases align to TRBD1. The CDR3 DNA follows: TGTGCCATCGGCACAGGGGGATCAAACTCCTACGAGCAGTACTTC. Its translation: CAIGTGGSNSYEQYF.